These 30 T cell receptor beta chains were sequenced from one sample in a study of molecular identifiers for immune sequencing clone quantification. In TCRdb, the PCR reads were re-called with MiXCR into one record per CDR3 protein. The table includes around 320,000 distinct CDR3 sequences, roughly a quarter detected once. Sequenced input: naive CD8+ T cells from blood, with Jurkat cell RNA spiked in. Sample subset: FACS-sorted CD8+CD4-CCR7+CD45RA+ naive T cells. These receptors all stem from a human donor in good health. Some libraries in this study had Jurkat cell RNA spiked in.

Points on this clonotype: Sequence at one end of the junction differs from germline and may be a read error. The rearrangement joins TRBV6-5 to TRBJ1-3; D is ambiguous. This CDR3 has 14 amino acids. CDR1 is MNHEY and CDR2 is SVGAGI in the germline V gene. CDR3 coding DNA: TGTGCCAGCAGTTACTCAGCAGGTCGAAACGCCATATATTTT. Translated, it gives CASSYSAGRNAIYF.

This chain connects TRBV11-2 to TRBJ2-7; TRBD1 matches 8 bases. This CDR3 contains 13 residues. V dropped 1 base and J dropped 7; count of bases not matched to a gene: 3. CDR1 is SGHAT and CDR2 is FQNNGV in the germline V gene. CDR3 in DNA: TGTGCCAGCAGCTTAGGACAGGGGACGGAGCAGTACTTC. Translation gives CASSLGQGTEQYF.

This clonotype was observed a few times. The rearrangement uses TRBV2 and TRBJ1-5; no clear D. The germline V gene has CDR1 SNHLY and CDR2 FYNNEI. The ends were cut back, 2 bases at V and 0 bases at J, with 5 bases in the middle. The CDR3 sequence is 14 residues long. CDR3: CASSEPISNQPQHF. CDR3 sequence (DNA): TGTGCCAGCAGTGAACCGATTAGCAATCAGCCCCAGCATTTT. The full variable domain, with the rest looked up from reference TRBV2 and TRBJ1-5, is EPEVTQTPSHQVTQMGQEVILRCVPISNHLYFYWYRQILGQKVEFLVSFYNNEISEKSEIFDDQFSVERPDGSNFTLKIRSTKLEDSAMYFCASSEPISNQPQHFGDGTRLSIL.

The CDR3: CASSFPTGGGPETQYF. CDR3 nucleotide sequence: TGTGCCAGCAGTTTCCCGACAGGGGGTGGGCCGGAGACCCAGTACTTC. The V call is TRBV28, the J call TRBJ2-5; 9 bases map to TRBD1. There are 16 residues in the CDR3. Unmatched junction bases numbered 10, after V lost 3 bases and J lost 5 bases. Germline loops: CDR1 MDHEN, CDR2 SYDVKM.

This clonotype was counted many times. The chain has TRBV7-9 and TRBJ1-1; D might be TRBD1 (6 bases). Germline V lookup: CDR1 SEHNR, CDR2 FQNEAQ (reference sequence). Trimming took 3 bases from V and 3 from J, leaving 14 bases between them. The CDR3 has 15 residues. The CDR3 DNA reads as TGTGCCAGCAGCTTCACAGGAGGGGGGTACACTGAAGCTTTCTTT. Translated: CASSFTGGGYTEAFF.

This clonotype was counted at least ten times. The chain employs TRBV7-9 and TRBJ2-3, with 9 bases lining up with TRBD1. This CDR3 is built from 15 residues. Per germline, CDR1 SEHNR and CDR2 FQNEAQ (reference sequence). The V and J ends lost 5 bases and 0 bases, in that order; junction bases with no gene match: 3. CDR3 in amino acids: CASSRGQGSTDTQYF. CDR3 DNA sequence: TGTGCCAGCAGCCGGGGACAGGGCAGCACAGATACGCAGTATTTT.

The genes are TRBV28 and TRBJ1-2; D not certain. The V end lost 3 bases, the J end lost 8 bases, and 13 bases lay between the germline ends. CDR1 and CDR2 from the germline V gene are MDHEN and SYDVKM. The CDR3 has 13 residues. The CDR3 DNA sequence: TGTGCCAGCAGTTTGAAAAGGTGGGAAGGCTACACCTTC. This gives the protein CASSLKRWEGYTF.

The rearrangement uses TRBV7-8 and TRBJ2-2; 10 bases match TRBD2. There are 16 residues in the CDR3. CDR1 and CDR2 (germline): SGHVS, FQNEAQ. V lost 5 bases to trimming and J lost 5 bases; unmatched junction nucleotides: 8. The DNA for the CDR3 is TGTGCCAGCAGCCAGAAGCGGGGGGGCCGAACCGGGGAGCTGTTTTTT. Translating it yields CASSQKRGGRTGELFF.

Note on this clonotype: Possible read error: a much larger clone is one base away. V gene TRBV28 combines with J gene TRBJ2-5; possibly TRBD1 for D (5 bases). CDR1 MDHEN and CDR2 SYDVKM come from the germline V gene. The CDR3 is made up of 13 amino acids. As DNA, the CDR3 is TGTGCCGGCAGTTTGACAGACCAAGAGACCCAGTACTTC. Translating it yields CAGSLTDQETQYF.

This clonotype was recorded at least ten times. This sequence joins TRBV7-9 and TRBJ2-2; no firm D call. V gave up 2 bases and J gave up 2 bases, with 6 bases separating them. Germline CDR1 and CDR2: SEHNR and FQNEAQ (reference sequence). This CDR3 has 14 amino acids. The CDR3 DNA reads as TGTGCCAGCAGCTTACCAGTCAACACCGGGGAGCTGTTTTTT. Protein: CASSLPVNTGELFF.

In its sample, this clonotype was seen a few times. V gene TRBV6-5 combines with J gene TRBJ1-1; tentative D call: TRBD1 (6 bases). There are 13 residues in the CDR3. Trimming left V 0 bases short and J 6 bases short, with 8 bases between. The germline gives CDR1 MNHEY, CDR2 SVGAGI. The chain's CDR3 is CASSYSRGAEAFF. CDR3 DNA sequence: TGTGCCAGCAGTTACTCGAGGGGGGCTGAAGCTTTCTTT.

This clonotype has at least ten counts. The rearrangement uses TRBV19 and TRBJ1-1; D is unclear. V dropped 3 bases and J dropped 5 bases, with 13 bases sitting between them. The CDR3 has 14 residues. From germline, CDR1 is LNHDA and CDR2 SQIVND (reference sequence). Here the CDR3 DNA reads TGTGCCAGTAGTATTTCTGACGGATCGACTGAAGCTTTCTTT. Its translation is CASSISDGSTEAFF.

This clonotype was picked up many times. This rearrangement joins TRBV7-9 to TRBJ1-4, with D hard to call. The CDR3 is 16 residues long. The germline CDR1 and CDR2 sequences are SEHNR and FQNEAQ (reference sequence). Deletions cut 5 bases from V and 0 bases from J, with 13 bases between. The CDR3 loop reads CASSTDQVSTNEKLFF. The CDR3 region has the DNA TGTGCCAGCAGCACCGACCAGGTTTCAACTAATGAAAAACTGTTTTTT.

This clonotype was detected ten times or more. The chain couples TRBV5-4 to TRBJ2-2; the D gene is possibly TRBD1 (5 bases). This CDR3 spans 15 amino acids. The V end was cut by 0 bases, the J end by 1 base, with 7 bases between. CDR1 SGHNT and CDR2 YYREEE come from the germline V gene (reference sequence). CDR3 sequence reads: CASSLGTGNTGELFF. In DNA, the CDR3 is TGTGCCAGCAGCTTGGGAACAGGGAACACCGGGGAGCTGTTTTTT.

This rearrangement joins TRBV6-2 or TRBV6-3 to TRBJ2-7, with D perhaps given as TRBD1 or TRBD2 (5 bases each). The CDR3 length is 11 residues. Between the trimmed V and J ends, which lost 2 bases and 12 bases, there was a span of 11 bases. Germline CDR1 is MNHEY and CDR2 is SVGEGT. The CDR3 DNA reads TGTGCCAGCAGTTACGGGACGAGGGCGTACTTC. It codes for CASSYGTRAYF.

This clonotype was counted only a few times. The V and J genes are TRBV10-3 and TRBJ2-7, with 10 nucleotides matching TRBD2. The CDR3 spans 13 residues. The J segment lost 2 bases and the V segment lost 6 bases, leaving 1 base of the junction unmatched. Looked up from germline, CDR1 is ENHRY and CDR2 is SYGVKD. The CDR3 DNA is TGTGCCATCAGACTAGCGGGACCCTACGAGCAGTACTTC. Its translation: CAIRLAGPYEQYF.

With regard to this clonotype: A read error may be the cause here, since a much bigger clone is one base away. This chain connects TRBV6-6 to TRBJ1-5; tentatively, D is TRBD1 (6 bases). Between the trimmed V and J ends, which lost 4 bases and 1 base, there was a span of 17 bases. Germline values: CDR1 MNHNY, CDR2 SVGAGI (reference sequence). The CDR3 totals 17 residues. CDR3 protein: CASSCPRGGSSNQPQHF. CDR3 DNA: TGTGCCAGCAGTTGCCCTAGAGGGGGGAGCAGCAATCAGCCCCAGCATTTT.

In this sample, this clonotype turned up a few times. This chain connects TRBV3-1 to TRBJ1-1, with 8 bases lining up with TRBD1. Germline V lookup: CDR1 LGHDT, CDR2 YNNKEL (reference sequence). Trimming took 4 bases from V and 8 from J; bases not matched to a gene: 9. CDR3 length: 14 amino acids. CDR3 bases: TGTGCCAGCAGCCCCTTAACCGGGACAGGAGAAGCTTTCTTT. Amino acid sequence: CASSPLTGTGEAFF.

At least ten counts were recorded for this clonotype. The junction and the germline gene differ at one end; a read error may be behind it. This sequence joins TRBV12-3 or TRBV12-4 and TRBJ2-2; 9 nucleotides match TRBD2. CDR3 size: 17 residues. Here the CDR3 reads CASRPTGAGGVTGELFF. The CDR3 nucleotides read TGTGCCAGCAGACCGACTGGGGCGGGAGGGGTGACCGGGGAGCTGTTCTTT.

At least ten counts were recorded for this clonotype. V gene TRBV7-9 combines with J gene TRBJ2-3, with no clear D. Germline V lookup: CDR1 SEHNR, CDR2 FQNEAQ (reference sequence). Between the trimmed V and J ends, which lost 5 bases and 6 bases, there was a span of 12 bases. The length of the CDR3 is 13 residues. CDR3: CASSPRRSDTQYF. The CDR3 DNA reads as TGTGCCAGCAGCCCCCGCCGATCGGATACGCAGTATTTT.

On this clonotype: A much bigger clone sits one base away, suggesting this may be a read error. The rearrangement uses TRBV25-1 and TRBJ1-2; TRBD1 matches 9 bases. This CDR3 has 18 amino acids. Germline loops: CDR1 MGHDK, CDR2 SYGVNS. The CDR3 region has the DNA TGTGCCAGAAGTGAATTAGCCCCGGGACAGGGCCGGGCCTATGGCTACACCTTC. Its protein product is CARSELAPGQGRAYGYTF.

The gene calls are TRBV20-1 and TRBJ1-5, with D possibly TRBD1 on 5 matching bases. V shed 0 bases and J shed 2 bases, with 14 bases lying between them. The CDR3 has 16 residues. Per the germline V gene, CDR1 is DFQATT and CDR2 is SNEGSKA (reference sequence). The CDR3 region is CSARDKRGSGNQPQHF. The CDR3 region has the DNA TGCAGTGCTAGAGATAAGCGGGGGTCGGGCAATCAGCCCCAGCATTTT.

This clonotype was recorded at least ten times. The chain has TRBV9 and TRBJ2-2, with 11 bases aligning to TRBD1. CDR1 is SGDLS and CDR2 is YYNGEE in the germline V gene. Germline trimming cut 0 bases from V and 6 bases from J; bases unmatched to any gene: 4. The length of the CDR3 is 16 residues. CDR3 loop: CASSVGTGGLSGELFF. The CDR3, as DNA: TGTGCCAGCAGCGTAGGGACAGGGGGCTTATCCGGGGAGCTGTTTTTT.

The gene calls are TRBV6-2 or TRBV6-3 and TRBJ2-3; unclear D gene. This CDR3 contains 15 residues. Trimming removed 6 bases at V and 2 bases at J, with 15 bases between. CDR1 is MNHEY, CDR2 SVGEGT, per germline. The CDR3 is CASSASREVTDTQYF. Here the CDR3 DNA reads TGTGCCAGCAGCGCCTCCCGCGAGGTCACAGATACGCAGTATTTT.

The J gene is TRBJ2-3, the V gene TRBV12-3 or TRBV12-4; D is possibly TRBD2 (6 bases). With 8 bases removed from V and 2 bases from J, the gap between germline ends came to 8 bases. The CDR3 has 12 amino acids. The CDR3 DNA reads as TGTGCCAGCGGGAGGTACACAGATACGCAGTATTTT. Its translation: CASGRYTDTQYF.

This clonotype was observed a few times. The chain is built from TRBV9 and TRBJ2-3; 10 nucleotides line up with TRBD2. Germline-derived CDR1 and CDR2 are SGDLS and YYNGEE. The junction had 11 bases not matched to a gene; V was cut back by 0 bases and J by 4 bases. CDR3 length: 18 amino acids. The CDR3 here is CASSVVGSSGRYPDTQYF. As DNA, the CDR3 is TGTGCCAGCAGCGTAGTAGGATCTAGCGGGAGATACCCAGATACGCAGTATTTT.

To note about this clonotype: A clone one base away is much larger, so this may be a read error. DNA for the CDR3: TGTGCCAGCAGTGAAGGTGGGGTCCTGACAACTTTCTTT. Its translation is CASSEGGVLTTFF. The V call is TRBV6-1, the J call TRBJ1-1, with D unclear. This CDR3 has 13 amino acids. Germline V gene data show CDR1 as MNHNS and CDR2 as SASEGT. V lost 1 base and J 12 bases, leaving 15 bases between the germline ends.

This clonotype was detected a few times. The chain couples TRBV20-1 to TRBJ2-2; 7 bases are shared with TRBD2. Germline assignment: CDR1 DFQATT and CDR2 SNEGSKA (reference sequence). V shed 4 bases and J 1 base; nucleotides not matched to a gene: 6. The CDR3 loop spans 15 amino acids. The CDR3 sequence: CSAKVPSGNTGELFF. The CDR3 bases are TGCAGTGCTAAGGTTCCTAGCGGGAACACCGGGGAGCTGTTTTTT.

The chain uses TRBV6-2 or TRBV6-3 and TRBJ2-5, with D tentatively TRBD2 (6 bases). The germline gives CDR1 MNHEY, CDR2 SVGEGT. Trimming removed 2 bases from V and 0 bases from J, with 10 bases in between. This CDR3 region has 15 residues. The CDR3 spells CASSYLGGDQETQYF. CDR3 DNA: TGTGCCAGCAGTTACCTCGGCGGGGACCAAGAGACCCAGTACTTC.

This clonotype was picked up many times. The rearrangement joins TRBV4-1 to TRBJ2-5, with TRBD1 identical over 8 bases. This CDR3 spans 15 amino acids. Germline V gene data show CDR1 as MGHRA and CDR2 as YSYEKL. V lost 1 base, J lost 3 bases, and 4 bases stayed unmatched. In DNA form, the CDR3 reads TGCGCCAGCAGCCAAGTAGCGGACAGGGAAGAGACCCAGTACTTC. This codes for CASSQVADREETQYF.